Presented here are 7 T cell receptor beta chains from one specimen sequenced in a study of read filtering for tumor transcriptome and immune sequencing. This library used roughly 400 ng RNA and molecular barcoded adaptors spanning alpha/delta and beta/gamma chains. Each CDR3 protein gets one entry after TCRdb re-called the reads with MiXCR. Among approximately 50,000 distinct CDR3 sequences listed, under 25% were seen once. Sequencing input: a population of CD138-negative cells sorted from bone marrow. The receptors stem from a donor aged 40 or older with multiple myeloma.

This clonotype was detected only a few times. This chain joins TRBV5-1 and TRBJ2-7; possibly TRBD1 or TRBD2 for D (5 bases each). This CDR3 spans 15 amino acids. Germline CDR1 SGHRS, CDR2 YFSETQ. Trimming stripped 0 bases from V and 1 base from J, with 11 bases between. The CDR3 coding sequence is TGCGCCAGCAGCTTGGAGCCAGGGAGTTCCTACGAGCAGTACTTC. As protein: CASSLEPGSSYEQYF.

This chain uses TRBV5-5 with TRBJ1-1, with D maybe TRBD1 (5 bases). Trimming stripped 6 bases from V and 0 bases from J, with 12 bases between. The CDR3 is made up of 14 amino acids. Per the germline V gene, CDR1 is SGHKS and CDR2 is YYEKEE (reference sequence). As DNA, the CDR3 is TGTGCCAGCATCGCCACGGACATGAACACTGAAGCTTTCTTT. As protein: CASIATDMNTEAFF. The full variable domain, with the rest looked up from reference TRBV5-5 and TRBJ1-1, is DAGVTQSPTHLIKTRGQQVTLRCSPISGHKSVSWYQQVLGQGPQFIFQYYEKEERGRGNFPDRFSARQFPNYSSELNVNALLLGDSALYLCASIATDMNTEAFFGQGTRLTVV.

Turning to this clonotype: A read error may explain this, as a much larger clone is one base away. V is TRBV7-2 and J is TRBJ1-1; a possible D gene is TRBD1 (5 bases). Trimming cost V 5 bases and J 5 bases, with 21 bases left between them. Germline lookup yields CDR1 SGHTA and CDR2 FQGNSA. There are 16 residues in the CDR3. CDR3 loop: CASSPPGLATFTEAFF. CDR3 nucleotide sequence: TGTGCCAGCAGCCCGCCGGGACTCGCGACTTTTACTGAAGCTTTCTTT.

In its sample, this clonotype was seen many times. The chain recombines TRBV6-2 or TRBV6-3 with TRBJ2-3; tentatively, D is TRBD2 (6 bases). This CDR3 has 15 residues. V was pared by 6 bases and J by 2 bases, with 15 bases between. Germline V CDR1 and CDR2: MNHEY, SVGEGT. The CDR3 is CASSRRGGNTDTQYF. CDR3 DNA sequence: TGTGCCAGCAGCCGCCGGGGAGGTAACACAGATACGCAGTATTTT.

This clonotype came up many times. The chain is built from TRBV28 and TRBJ2-7, with TRBD2 matching 9 bases. The length of the CDR3 is 13 residues. CDR1 is MDHEN and CDR2 is SYDVKM in the germline V gene. The J segment lost 3 bases and the V segment lost 5 bases, leaving 2 bases of the junction unmatched. CDR3 region: CASSVSGSYEQYF. In DNA form, the CDR3 reads TGTGCCAGCAGTGTTAGCGGGAGCTACGAGCAGTACTTC.

This clonotype has at least ten counts. V and J are TRBV5-1 and TRBJ2-5, with TRBD2 identical over 10 bases. The length of the CDR3 is 14 residues. In germline, CDR1 is SGHRS, CDR2 YFSETQ. V was clipped by 4 bases and J by 3 bases; unmatched bases: 3. The CDR3, as DNA: TGCGCCAGCAGCCCAGGGACTAGCGAAGAGACCCAGTACTTC. Translated: CASSPGTSEETQYF. The variable domain in full, with the rest retrieved from reference TRBV5-1 and TRBJ2-5, is KAGVTQTPRYLIKTRGQQVTLSCSPISGHRSVSWYQQTPGQGLQFLFEYFSETQRNKGNFPGRFSGRQFSNSRSEMNVSTLELGDSALYLCASSPGTSEETQYFGPGTRLLVL.

This clonotype was seen ten or more times. The rearrangement joins TRBV12-3 or TRBV12-4 to TRBJ2-3; the D is unclear. Trimming pared 0 bases from V and 6 bases from J, leaving 10 bases between. CDR3 length equals 14 residues. CDR3 amino acids: CASSLASSADTQYF. CDR3 nucleotides: TGTGCCAGCAGTTTAGCATCCTCGGCGGATACGCAGTATTTT.